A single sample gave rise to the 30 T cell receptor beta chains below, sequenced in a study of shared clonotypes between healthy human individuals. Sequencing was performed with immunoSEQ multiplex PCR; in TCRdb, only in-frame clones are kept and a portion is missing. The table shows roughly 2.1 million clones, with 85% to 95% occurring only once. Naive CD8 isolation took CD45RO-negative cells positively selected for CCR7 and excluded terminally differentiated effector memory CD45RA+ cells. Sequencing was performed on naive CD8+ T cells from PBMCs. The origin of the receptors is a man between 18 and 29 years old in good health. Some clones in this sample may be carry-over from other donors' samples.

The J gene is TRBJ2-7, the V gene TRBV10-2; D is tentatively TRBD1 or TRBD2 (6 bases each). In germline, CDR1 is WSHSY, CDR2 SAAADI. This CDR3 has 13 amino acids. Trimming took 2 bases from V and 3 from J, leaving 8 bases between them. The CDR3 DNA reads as TGCGCCAGCAGTGAGAGGGGGGTCTACGAGCAGTACTTC. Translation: CASSERGVYEQYF.

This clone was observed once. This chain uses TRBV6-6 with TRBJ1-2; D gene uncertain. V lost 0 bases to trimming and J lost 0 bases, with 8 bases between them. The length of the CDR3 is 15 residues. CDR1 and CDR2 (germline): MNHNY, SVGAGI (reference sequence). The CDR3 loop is CASSYSLAANYGYTF. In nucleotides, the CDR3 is TGTGCCAGCAGTTACTCGTTAGCTGCTAACTATGGCTACACCTTC.

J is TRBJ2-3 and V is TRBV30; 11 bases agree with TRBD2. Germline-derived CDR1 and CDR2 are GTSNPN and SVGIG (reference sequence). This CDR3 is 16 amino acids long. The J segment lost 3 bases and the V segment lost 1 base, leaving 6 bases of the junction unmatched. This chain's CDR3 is CAWSGLRLAGTDTQYF. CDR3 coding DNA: TGTGCCTGGAGTGGCCTGAGACTAGCGGGGACAGATACGCAGTATTTT.

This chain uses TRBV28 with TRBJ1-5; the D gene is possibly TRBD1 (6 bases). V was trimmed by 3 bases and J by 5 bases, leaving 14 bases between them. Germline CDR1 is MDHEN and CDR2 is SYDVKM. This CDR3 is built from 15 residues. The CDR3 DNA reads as TGTGCCAGCAGTTTCAGCGGGACAACTTATCAGCCCCAGCATTTT. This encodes CASSFSGTTYQPQHF.

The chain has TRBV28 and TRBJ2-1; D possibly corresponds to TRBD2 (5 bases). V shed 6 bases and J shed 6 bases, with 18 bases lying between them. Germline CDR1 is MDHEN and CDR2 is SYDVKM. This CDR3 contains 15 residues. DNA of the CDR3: TGTGCCAGCAGCGAACTAGATAGGGCTTTCAATGAGCAGTTCTTC. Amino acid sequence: CASSELDRAFNEQFF.

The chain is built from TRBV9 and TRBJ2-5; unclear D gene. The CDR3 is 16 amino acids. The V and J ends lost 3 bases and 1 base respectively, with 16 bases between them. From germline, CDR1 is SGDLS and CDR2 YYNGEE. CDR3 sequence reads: CASSAEWDSLQETQYF. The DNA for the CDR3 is TGTGCCAGCAGCGCTGAGTGGGATTCTCTCCAAGAGACCCAGTACTTC.

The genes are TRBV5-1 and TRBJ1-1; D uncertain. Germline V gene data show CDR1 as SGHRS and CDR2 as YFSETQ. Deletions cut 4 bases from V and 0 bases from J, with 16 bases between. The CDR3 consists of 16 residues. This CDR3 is CASSPMTRTVNTEAFF. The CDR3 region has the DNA TGCGCCAGCAGCCCAATGACGAGGACGGTGAACACTGAAGCTTTCTTT.

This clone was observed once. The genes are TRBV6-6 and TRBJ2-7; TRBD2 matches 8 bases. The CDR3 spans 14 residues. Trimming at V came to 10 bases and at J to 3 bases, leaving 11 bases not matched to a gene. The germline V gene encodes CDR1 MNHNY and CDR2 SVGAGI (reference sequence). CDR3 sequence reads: CATSAGARGYEQYF. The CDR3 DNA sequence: TGTGCCACCTCAGCGGGAGCCAGAGGCTACGAGCAGTACTTC.

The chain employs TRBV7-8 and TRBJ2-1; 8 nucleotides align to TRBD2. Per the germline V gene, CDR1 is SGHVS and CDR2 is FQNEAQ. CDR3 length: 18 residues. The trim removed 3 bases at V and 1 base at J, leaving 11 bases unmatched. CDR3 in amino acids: CASSFPASSGKSYNEQFF. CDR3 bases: TGTGCCAGCAGCTTCCCGGCGAGTAGCGGGAAATCCTACAATGAGCAGTTCTTC.

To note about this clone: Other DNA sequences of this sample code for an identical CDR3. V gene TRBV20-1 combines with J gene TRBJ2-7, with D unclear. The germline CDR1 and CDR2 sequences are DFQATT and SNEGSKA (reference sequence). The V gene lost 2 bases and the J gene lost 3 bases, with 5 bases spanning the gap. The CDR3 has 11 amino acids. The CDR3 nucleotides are TGCAGTGCTAGATTAGGCTACGAGCAGTACTTC. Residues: CSARLGYEQYF.

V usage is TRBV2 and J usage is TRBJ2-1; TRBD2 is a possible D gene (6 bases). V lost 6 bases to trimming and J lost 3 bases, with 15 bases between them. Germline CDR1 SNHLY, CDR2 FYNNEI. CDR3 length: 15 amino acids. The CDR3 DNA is TGTGCCAGCAGGCCCCGGGACTCAAACTACAATGAGCAGTTCTTC. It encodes CASRPRDSNYNEQFF.

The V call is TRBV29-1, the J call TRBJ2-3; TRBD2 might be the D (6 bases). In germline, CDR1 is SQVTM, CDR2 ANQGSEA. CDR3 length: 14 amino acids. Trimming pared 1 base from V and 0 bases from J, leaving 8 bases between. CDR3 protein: CSVEAGTSTDTQYF. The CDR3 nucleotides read TGCAGCGTTGAAGCGGGGACTAGCACAGATACGCAGTATTTT.

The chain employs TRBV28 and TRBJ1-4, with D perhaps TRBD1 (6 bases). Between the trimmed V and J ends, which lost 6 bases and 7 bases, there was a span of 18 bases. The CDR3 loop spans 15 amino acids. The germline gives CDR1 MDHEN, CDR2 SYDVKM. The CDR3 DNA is TGTGCCAGCAGCGGCCGACAGGCTACTCTTGAAAAACTGTTTTTT. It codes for CASSGRQATLEKLFF.

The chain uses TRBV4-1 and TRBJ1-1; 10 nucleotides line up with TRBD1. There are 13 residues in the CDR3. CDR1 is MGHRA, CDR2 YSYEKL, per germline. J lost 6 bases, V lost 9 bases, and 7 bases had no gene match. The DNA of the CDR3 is TGCGCCAGTCGGACAGGGGGGGGGTCTGAAGCTTTCTTT. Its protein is CASRTGGGSEAFF.

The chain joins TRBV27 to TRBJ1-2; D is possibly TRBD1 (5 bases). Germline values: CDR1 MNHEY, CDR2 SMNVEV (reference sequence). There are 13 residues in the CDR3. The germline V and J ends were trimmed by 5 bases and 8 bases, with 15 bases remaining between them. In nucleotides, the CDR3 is TGTGCCAGCAGTCCGGGGAGTTGGGGCGGCTACACCTTC. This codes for CASSPGSWGGYTF.

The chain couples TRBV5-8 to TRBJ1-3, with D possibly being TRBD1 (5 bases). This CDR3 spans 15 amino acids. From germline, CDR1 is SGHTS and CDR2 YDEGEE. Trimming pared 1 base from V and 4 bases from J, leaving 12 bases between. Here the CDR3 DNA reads TGTGCCAGCAGCTTGTGGGGGGACCGCGGAAACACCATATATTTT. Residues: CASSLWGDRGNTIYF.

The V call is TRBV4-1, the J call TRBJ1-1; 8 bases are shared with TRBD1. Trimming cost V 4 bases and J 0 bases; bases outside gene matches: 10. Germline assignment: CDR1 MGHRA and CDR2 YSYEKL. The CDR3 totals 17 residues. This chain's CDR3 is CASSLYSGTGMNTEAFF. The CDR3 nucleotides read TGCGCCAGCAGCCTCTACTCCGGGACAGGCATGAACACTGAAGCTTTCTTT.

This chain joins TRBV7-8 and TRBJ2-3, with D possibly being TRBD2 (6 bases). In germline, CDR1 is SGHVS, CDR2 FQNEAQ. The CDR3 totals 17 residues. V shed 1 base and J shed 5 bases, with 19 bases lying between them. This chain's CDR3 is CASSLVRVQASVDTQYF. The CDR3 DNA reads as TGTGCCAGCAGCTTAGTTCGAGTTCAGGCTAGCGTAGATACGCAGTATTTT. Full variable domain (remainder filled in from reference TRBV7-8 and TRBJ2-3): GAGVSQSPRYKVAKRGQDVALRCDPISGHVSLFWYQQALGQGPEFLTYFQNEAQLDKSGLPSDRFFAERPEGSVSTLKIQRTQQEDSAVYLCASSLVRVQASVDTQYFGPGTRLTVL.

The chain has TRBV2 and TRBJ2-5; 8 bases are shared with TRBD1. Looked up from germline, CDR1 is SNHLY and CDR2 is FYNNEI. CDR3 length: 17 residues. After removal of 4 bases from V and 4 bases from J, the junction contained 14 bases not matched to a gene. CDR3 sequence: CASSGPDQTGASETQYF. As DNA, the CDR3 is TGTGCCAGCAGTGGACCTGACCAGACAGGGGCGTCAGAGACCCAGTACTTC.

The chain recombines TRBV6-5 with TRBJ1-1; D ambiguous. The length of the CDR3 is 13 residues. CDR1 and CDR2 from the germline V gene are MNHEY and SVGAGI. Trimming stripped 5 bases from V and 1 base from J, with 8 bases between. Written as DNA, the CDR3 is TGTGCCAGCAGTCAATACCGGAACACTGAAGCTTTCTTT. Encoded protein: CASSQYRNTEAFF.

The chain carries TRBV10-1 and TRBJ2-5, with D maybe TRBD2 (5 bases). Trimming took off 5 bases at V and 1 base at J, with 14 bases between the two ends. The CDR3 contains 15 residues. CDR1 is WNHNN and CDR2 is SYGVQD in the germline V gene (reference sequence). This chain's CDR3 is CASSPGVLTQETQYF. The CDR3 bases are TGCGCCAGCAGTCCCGGGGTCCTCACCCAAGAGACCCAGTACTTC.

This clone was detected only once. The DNA for the CDR3 is TGTGCCAGCAGCCCAGGGGGGCGTCTGTACGAGCAGTACTTC. It yields the protein CASSPGGRLYEQYF. The gene calls are TRBV7-9 and TRBJ2-7; TRBD1 might be the D (7 bases). Trimming shortened V by 5 bases and J by 4 bases, and 15 bases separated the two germline ends. The CDR3 sequence is 14 residues long. From germline, CDR1 is SEHNR and CDR2 FQNEAQ (reference sequence).

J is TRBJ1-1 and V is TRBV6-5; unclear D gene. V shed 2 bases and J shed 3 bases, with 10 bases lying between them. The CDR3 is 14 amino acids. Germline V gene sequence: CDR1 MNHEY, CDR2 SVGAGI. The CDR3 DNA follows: TGTGCCAGCAGTTACGCTCTGGGCCACACTGAAGCTTTCTTT. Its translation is CASSYALGHTEAFF.

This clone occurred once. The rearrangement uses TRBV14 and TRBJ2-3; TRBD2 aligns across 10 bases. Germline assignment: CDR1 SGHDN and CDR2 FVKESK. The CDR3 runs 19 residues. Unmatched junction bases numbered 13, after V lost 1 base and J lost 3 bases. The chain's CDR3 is CASSQGKVLAGAWTDTQYF. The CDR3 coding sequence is TGTGCCAGCAGCCAAGGAAAGGTCCTAGCGGGAGCCTGGACAGATACGCAGTATTTT.

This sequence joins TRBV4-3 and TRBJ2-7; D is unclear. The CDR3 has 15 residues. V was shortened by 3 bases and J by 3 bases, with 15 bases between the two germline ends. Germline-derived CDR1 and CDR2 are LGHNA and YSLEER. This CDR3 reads CASSQGFSLGYEQYF. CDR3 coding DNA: TGCGCCAGCAGCCAGGGGTTTTCCCTGGGCTACGAGCAGTACTTC.

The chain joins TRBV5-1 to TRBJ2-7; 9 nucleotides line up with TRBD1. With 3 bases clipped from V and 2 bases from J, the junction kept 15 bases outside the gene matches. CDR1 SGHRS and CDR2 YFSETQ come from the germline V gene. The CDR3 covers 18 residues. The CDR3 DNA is TGCGCCAGCAGCTCGGGGGACAGGGAGCACAGAGGGACCTACGAGCAGTACTTC. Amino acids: CASSSGDREHRGTYEQYF.

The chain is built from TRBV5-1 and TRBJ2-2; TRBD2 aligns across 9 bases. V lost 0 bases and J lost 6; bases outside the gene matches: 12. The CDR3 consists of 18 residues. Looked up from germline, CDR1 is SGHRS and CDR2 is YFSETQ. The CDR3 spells CASSLDLAGSSRAGELFF. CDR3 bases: TGCGCCAGCAGCTTGGATCTAGCGGGATCCAGTAGGGCCGGGGAGCTGTTTTTT.

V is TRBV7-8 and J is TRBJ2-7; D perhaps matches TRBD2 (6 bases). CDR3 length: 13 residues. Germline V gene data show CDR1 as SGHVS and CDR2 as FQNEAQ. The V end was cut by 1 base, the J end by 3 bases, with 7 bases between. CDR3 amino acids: CASSLGLVYEQYF. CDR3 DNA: TGTGCCAGCAGCTTAGGACTAGTCTACGAGCAGTACTTC.

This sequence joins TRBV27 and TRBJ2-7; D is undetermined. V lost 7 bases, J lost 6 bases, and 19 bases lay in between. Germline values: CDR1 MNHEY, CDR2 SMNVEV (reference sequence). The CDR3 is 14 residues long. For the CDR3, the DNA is TGTGCCAGCAAAAACCCCATGTGGTGGAGCGAGCAGTACTTC. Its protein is CASKNPMWWSEQYF.

CDR3 coding DNA: TGTGCCAGCAGCTTAGGGGGATTTGGGGATGAGCAGTTCTTC. Translation: CASSLGGFGDEQFF. This chain joins TRBV13 and TRBJ2-1; no clear D gene. CDR3 length: 14 amino acids. V lost 0 bases, J lost 8 bases, and 11 bases lay in between. The germline V gene has CDR1 PRHDT and CDR2 FYEKMQ (reference sequence).